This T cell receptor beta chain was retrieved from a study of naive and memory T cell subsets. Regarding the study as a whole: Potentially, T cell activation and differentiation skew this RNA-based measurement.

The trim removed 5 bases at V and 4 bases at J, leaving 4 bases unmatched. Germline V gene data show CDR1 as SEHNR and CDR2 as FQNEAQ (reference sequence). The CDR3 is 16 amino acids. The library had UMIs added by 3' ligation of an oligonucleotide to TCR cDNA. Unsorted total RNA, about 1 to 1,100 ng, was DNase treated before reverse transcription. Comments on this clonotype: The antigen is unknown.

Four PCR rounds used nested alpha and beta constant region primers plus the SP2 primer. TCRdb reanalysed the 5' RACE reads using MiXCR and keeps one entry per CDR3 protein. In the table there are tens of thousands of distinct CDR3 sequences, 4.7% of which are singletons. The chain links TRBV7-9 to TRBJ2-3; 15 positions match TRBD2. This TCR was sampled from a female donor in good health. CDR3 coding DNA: TGTGCCAGCAGCACCGGACTAGCGGGAGGGCCAGATACGCAGTATTTT. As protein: CASSTGLAGGPDTQYF.